This record covers a single T cell receptor beta chain. The sample is drawn from a study of cytomegalovirus exposure and HLA in healthy donors. The PCR contained 60 Vbeta and 13 Jbeta primers. The data were produced by immunoSEQ multiplex PCR, yet TCRdb's version contains in-frame clones alone and is incomplete. Among 150,000 to 200,000 clones listed, about four fifths were seen once. In germline, CDR1 is SGDLS, CDR2 YYNGEE. The CDR3 runs to 15 residues. V dropped 0 bases and J dropped 10; count of bases not matched to a gene: 9. Sequencing was performed on PBMCs. The chain uses TRBV9 and TRBJ2-1, with 8 bases identical to TRBD2. The receptor was isolated from a woman between 50 and 59 years old in good health and CMV-seronegative. CDR3 coding DNA: TGTGCCAGCAGCGTAGCTACGGGGGGGGCGGAGGAGCAGTTCTTC. Translating gives CASSVATGGAEEQFF.